Presented here are 19 T cell receptor beta chains from one specimen sequenced in a study of blood T cell repertoires in COVID-19. Only in-frame clones appear in the TCRdb table, and some are missing; sequencing was by immunoSEQ multiplex PCR. Altogether 450,000 or so clones are present, over 85% being singletons, with the ten largest covering 0.75% to 0.85%. Source material: peripheral blood. Receptors were obtained from a man between 18 and 35 years old with COVID-19, enrolled during active disease.

The genes are TRBV25-1 and TRBJ2-6; TRBD1 matches at 9 bases. CDR3 length: 18 amino acids. Germline V lookup: CDR1 MGHDK, CDR2 SYGVNS. The J segment lost 2 bases and the V segment lost 4 bases, leaving 9 bases of the junction unmatched. DNA of the CDR3: TGTGCCAGCAGTGGGGACAGGGAGGTCGTTGCTGGGGCCAACGTCCTGACTTTC. Translating gives CASSGDREVVAGANVLTF.

As to this clone: One end of the junction varies from germline; a read error may be responsible. This sequence joins TRBV7-7 and TRBJ2-5; 9 nucleotides align to TRBD2. The CDR3 contains 16 residues. Germline CDR1 SSHAT, CDR2 FNYEAQ (reference sequence). As DNA, the CDR3 is TGTGCTAGCAGCCTCGGGGGGTTAGCGGGGGAAGAGACCCAGTACTTC. Its protein is CASSLGGLAGEETQYF.

The rearrangement uses TRBV10-1 and TRBJ2-7; D unresolved. The V end was cut by 2 bases, the J end by 5 bases, with 10 bases between. Germline V gene data show CDR1 as WNHNN and CDR2 as SYGVQD (reference sequence). This CDR3 contains 13 residues. CDR3 amino acids: CASSEKRSDEQYF. For the CDR3, the DNA is TGCGCCAGCAGTGAGAAAAGGAGCGACGAGCAGTACTTC.

The chain is built from TRBV24-1 and TRBJ2-7, with 7 bases identical to TRBD1. CDR3 size: 15 residues. CDR1 KGHDR and CDR2 SFDVKD come from the germline V gene. The V gene end was trimmed by 4 bases and the J gene end by 0 bases; junction bases not matched to a gene: 5. CDR3: CATSESGTDSYEQYF. CDR3 nucleotides: TGTGCCACCAGTGAATCCGGGACAGACTCCTACGAGCAGTACTTC.

The gene calls are TRBV5-1 and TRBJ2-5; 13 positions match TRBD2. Germline-derived CDR1 and CDR2 are SGHRS and YFSETQ. The CDR3 has 15 amino acids. After removal of 3 bases from V and 2 bases from J, the junction contained 1 base not matched to a gene. The CDR3, as DNA: TGCGCCAGCAGCTCGACTAGCGGGGGGCAAGAGACCCAGTACTTC. Its translation: CASSSTSGGQETQYF.

This clone was recorded a few times. The V gene is TRBV2, the J gene TRBJ1-5; D ambiguous. The CDR3 contains 12 residues. Germline V gene lookup returns CDR1 SNHLY and CDR2 FYNNEI. Trimming removed 5 bases from V and 7 bases from J, with 9 bases in between. DNA for the CDR3: TGTGCCAGCAGTTTACCGGGACAGCCCCAGCATTTT. Protein sequence: CASSLPGQPQHF.

The chain is built from TRBV27 and TRBJ2-1; 7 bases line up with TRBD2. After removal of 1 base from V and 7 bases from J, the junction contained 7 bases not matched to a gene. The CDR3 sequence is 15 residues long. The germline CDR1 and CDR2 sequences are MNHEY and SMNVEV (reference sequence). The CDR3 protein is CASSLFAGVANEQFF. The CDR3 DNA reads TGTGCCAGCAGTTTATTCGCGGGAGTGGCTAATGAGCAGTTCTTC.

The J gene is TRBJ1-2, the V gene TRBV12-3 or TRBV12-4; D ambiguous. V dropped 4 bases and J dropped 5 bases, with 5 bases sitting between them. The CDR3 consists of 11 residues. The chain's CDR3 is CASSSLYGYTF. In nucleotides, the CDR3 is TGTGCCAGCAGTTCCTTATATGGCTACACCTTC.

This rearrangement joins TRBV19 to TRBJ1-5, with D possibly matching TRBD1 (5 bases). With 5 bases removed from V and 0 bases from J, the gap between germline ends came to 11 bases. Germline lookup yields CDR1 LNHDA and CDR2 SQIVND (reference sequence). The CDR3 totals 15 residues. The CDR3 bases are TGTGCCAGTAGTTTCCCCGGGGGTAGCAATCAGCCCCAGCATTTT. Protein sequence: CASSFPGGSNQPQHF.

The V gene is TRBV3-1 (or the pseudogene TRBV3-2), the J gene TRBJ2-5, with TRBD1 matching 8 bases. Germline CDR1 and CDR2: LGHDT and YNNKEL (reference sequence). V trimming: 2 bases; J trimming: 0 bases; junction bases outside the gene matches: 2. This CDR3 comprises 15 residues. The CDR3 loop is CASSQSTGDQETQYF. In nucleotides, the CDR3 is TGTGCCAGCAGCCAATCGACAGGGGACCAAGAGACCCAGTACTTC.

V usage is TRBV7-9 and J usage is TRBJ2-7, with D uncertain. The CDR3 runs to 11 residues. The germline V gene encodes CDR1 SEHNR and CDR2 FQNEAQ (reference sequence). Trimming took off 3 bases at V and 5 bases at J, with 5 bases between the two ends. CDR3 residues: CASSFEHEQYF. CDR3 nucleotide sequence: TGTGCCAGCAGCTTTGAGCACGAGCAGTACTTC.

The V and J genes are TRBV7-8 and TRBJ2-2, with D possibly matching TRBD1 (10 bases). The CDR3 runs to 20 residues. The germline gives CDR1 SGHVS, CDR2 FQNEAQ. V gave up 1 base and J gave up 3 bases, with 24 bases separating them. Here the CDR3 reads CASSLVDRGRIAGDTGELFF. CDR3 DNA sequence: TGTGCCAGCAGCTTAGTGGACAGGGGGAGGATAGCGGGAGACACCGGGGAGCTGTTTTTT.

This chain connects TRBV5-6 to TRBJ2-3; 9 bases fit TRBD1. The length of the CDR3 is 15 residues. The V gene's germline CDR1 is SGHDT and CDR2 YYEEEE. V was pared by 7 bases and J by 6 bases, with 12 bases of the junction left unmatched. The CDR3 spells CASGSGTGTFDTQYF. In nucleotides, the CDR3 is TGTGCCAGCGGGAGCGGGACAGGGACATTTGATACGCAGTATTTT.

The chain has TRBV5-1 and TRBJ2-1; 7 bases are shared with TRBD1. Germline V lookup: CDR1 SGHRS, CDR2 YFSETQ. After removal of 3 bases from V and 6 bases from J, the junction contained 12 bases not matched to a gene. The CDR3 consists of 16 residues. The CDR3: CASSSPPRQGINEQFF. The CDR3 bases are TGCGCCAGCAGCTCCCCCCCTCGACAGGGAATCAATGAGCAGTTCTTC. Supplemented by reference TRBV5-1 and TRBJ2-1, the full variable domain reads KAGVTQTPRYLIKTRGQQVTLSCSPISGHRSVSWYQQTPGQGLQFLFEYFSETQRNKGNFPGRFSGRQFSNSRSEMNVSTLELGDSALYLCASSSPPRQGINEQFFGPGTRLTVL.

This clone occurred once. The J gene is TRBJ2-3, the V gene TRBV24-1, with a possible D match to TRBD1 (6 bases). Germline V gives CDR1 KGHDR, CDR2 SFDVKD. The CDR3 has 17 amino acids. V dropped 4 bases and J dropped 2 bases, with 18 bases sitting between them. CDR3 nucleotides: TGTGCCACCAGTGAGGTGAACAGGGACGGTCCCACAGATACGCAGTATTTT. Translating it yields CATSEVNRDGPTDTQYF.

The J gene is TRBJ2-2, the V gene TRBV5-5, with TRBD2 matching 12 bases. V dropped 5 bases and J dropped 5; count of bases not matched to a gene: 1. CDR1 is SGHKS and CDR2 is YYEKEE in the germline V gene (reference sequence). The CDR3 covers 14 residues. CDR3 protein: CASRGLAGTGELFF. The CDR3 coding sequence is TGTGCCAGCAGGGGACTAGCGGGTACCGGGGAGCTGTTTTTT.

The chain links TRBV3-1 (or the pseudogene TRBV3-2) to TRBJ2-1; TRBD2 matches 7 bases. There are 19 residues in the CDR3. Germline loops: CDR1 LGHDT, CDR2 YNNKEL (reference sequence). V lost 5 bases to trimming and J lost 0 bases; unmatched junction nucleotides: 16. CDR3 sequence (DNA): TGTGCCAGCAGCTCTCCTAGCGGAATAATTAGAAGCTCCTACAATGAGCAGTTCTTC. It translates to CASSSPSGIIRSSYNEQFF.

The chain carries TRBV13 and TRBJ2-5, with D maybe TRBD1 (7 bases). V was cut by 5 bases and J by 2 bases, with 12 bases left in between. CDR1 PRHDT and CDR2 FYEKMQ come from the germline V gene (reference sequence). The CDR3 sequence is 14 residues long. CDR3 bases: TGTGCCAGCAGCGGCGGGACAGAGCAAGAGACCCAGTACTTC. Its protein product is CASSGGTEQETQYF.

CDR3 protein: CASSLAPGGIYEQYF. The CDR3 DNA sequence: TGTGCCAGCAGCTTGGCTCCAGGGGGCATCTACGAGCAGTACTTC. The gene calls are TRBV5-8 and TRBJ2-7, with 8 bases lining up with TRBD1. This CDR3 is built from 15 residues. Trimming cost V 0 bases and J 3 bases; bases outside gene matches: 5. Per germline, CDR1 SGHTS and CDR2 YDEGEE.